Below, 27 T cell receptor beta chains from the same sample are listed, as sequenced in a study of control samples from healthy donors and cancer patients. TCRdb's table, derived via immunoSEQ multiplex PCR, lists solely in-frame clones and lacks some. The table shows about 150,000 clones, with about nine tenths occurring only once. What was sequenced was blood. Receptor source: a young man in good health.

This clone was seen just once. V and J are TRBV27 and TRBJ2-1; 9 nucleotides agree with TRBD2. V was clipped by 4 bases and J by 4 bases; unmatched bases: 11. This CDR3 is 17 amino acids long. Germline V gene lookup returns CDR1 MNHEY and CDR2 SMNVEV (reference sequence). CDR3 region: CASSSEVASGVYNEQFF. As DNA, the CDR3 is TGTGCCAGCAGTTCCGAGGTGGCTAGCGGGGTTTACAATGAGCAGTTCTTC.

The CDR3 region has the DNA TGCAGTGCTTTGGATAATGAGCAGTTCTTC. As protein: CSALDNEQFF. This chain uses TRBV20-1 with TRBJ2-1; D is undetermined. There are 10 residues in the CDR3. Germline V gene lookup returns CDR1 DFQATT and CDR2 SNEGSKA (reference sequence). Trimming removed 5 bases from V and 7 bases from J, with 6 bases in between.

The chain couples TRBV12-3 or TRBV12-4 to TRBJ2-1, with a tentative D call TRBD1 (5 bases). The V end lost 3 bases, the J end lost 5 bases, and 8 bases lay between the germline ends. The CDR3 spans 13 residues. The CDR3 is CASSFGADNEQFF. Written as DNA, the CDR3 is TGTGCCAGCAGTTTTGGGGCGGACAATGAGCAGTTCTTC.

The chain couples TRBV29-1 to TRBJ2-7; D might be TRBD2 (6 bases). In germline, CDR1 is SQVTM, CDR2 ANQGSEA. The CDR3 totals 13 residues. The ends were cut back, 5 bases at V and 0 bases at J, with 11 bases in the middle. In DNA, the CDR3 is TGCAGCGTTCGCGGGATCGACTCCTACGAGCAGTACTTC. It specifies CSVRGIDSYEQYF.

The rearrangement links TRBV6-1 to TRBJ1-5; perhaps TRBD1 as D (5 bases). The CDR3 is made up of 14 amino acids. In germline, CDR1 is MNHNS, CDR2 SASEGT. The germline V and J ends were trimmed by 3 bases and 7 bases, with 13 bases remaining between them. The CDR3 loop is CASSDQGEWQPQHF. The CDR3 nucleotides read TGTGCCAGCAGTGATCAAGGGGAATGGCAGCCCCAGCATTTT.

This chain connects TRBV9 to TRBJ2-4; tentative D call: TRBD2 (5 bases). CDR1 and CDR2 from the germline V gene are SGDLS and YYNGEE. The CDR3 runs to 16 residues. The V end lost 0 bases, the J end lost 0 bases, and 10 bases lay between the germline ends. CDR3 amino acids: CASSVGESIAKNIQYF. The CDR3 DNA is TGTGCCAGCAGCGTAGGGGAGTCAATAGCCAAAAACATTCAGTACTTC.

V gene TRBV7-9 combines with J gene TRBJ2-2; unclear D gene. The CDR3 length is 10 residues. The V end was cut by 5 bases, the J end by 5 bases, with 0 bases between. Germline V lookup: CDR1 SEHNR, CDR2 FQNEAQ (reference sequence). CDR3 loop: CASSTGELFF. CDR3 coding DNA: TGTGCCAGCAGCACCGGGGAGCTGTTTTTT.

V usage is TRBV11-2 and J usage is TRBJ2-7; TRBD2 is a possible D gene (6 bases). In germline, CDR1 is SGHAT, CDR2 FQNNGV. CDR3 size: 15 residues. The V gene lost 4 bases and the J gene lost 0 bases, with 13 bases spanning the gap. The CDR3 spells CASSSGTHYSYEQYF. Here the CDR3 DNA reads TGTGCCAGCAGCTCCGGGACTCATTACTCCTACGAGCAGTACTTC.

In DNA, the CDR3 is TGCGCCAGCAGCCAAGAGGGCAGGGCCTACAATGAGCAGTTCTTC. Translation: CASSQEGRAYNEQFF. This chain uses TRBV4-3 with TRBJ2-1; tentative D call: TRBD1 (5 bases). The CDR3 is made up of 15 amino acids. Trimming took off 0 bases at V and 2 bases at J, with 8 bases between the two ends. Germline CDR1 and CDR2: LGHNA and YSLEER.

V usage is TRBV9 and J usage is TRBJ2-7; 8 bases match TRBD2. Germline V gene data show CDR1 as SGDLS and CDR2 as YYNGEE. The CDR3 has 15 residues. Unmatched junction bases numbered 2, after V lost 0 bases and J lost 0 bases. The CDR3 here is CASSVVGGDSYEQYF. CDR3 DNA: TGTGCCAGCAGCGTAGTCGGGGGGGACTCCTACGAGCAGTACTTC.

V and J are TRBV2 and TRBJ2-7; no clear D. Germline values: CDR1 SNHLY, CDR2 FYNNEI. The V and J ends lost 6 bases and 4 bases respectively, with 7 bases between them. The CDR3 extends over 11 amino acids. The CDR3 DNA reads TGTGCCAGCAGCTTAGAGTACGAGCAGTACTTC. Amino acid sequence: CASSLEYEQYF.

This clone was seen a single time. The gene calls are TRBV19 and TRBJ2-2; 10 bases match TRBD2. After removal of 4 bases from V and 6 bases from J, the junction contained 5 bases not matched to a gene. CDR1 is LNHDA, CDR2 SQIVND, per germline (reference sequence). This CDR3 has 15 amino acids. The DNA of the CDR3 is TGTGCCAGTAGTACCCGGACTAGCGGCTCCGGGGAGCTGTTTTTT. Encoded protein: CASSTRTSGSGELFF.

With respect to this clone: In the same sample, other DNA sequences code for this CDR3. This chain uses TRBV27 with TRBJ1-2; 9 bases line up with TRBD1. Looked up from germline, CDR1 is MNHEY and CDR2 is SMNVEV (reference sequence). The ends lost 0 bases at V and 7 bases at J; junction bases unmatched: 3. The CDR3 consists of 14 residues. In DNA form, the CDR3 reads TGTGCCAGCAGTTTATCCGGGACAGGGATTGGCTACACCTTC. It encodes CASSLSGTGIGYTF.

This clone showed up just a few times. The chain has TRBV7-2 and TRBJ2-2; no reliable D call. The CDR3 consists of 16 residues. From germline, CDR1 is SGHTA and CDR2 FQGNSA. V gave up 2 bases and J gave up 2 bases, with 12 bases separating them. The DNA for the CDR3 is TGTGCCAGCAGCTTATTTCAACTACCCAACACCGGGGAGCTGTTTTTT. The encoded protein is CASSLFQLPNTGELFF.

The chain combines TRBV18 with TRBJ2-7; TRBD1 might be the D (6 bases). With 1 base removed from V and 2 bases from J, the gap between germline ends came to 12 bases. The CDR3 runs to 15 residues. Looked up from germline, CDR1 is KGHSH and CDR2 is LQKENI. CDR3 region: CASSPLGQGTYEQYF. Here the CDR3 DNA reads TGTGCCAGCTCACCACTAGGGCAGGGGACCTACGAGCAGTACTTC.

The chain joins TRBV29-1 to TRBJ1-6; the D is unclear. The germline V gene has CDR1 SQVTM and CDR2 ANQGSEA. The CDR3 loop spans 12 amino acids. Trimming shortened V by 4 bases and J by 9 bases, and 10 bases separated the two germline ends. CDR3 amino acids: CSVAEGSSPLHF. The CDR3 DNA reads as TGCAGCGTTGCCGAAGGGAGTTCACCCCTCCACTTT.

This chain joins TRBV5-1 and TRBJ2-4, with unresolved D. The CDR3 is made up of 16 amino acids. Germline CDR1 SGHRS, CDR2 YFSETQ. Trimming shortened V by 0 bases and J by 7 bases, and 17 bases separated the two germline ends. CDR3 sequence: CASSLAGPVPNNIQYF. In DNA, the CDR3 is TGCGCCAGCAGCTTGGCCGGGCCGGTCCCTAATAACATTCAGTACTTC.

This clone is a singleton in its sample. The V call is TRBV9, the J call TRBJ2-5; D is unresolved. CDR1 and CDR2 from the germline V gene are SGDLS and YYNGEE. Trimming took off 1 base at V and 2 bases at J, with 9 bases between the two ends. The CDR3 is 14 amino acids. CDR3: CASSVFGEQETQYF. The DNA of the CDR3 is TGTGCCAGCAGCGTATTCGGTGAGCAAGAGACCCAGTACTTC.

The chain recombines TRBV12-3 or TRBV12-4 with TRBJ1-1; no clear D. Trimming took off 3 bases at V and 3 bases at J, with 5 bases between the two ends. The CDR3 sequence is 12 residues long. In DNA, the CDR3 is TGTGCCAGCAGTTTGGTGGACACTGAAGCTTTCTTT. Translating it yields CASSLVDTEAFF.

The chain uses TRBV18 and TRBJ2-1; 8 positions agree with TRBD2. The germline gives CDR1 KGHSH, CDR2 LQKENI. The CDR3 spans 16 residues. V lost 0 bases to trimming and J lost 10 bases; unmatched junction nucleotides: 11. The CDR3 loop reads CASSPPSGGRFVEQFF. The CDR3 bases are TGTGCCAGCTCACCACCGTCTGGCGGGAGGTTCGTCGAGCAGTTCTTC.

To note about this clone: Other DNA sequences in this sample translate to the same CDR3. The DNA of the CDR3 is TGTGCCAGCAGTCGGGGGGCCCCACCCCTCCACTTT. It translates to CASSRGAPPLHF. The chain links TRBV12-3 or TRBV12-4 to TRBJ1-6, with a weak D call TRBD1 (6 bases). This CDR3 region has 12 residues. Trimming cost V 5 bases and J 11 bases, with 10 bases left between them.

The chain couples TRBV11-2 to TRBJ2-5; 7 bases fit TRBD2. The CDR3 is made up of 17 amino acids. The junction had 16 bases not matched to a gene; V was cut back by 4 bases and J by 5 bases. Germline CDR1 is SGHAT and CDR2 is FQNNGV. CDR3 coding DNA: TGTGCCAGCAGCTCCCCGTCAGTACTCGGGGGAGGGGAGACCCAGTACTTC. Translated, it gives CASSSPSVLGGGETQYF.

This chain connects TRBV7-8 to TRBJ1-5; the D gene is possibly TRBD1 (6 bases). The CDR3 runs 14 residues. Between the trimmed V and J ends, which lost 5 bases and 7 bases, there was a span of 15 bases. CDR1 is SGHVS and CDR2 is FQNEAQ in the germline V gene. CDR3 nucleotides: TGTGCCAGCAGCCGAGGGGGGTTACGGCAGCCCCAGCATTTT. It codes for CASSRGGLRQPQHF.

CDR3 nucleotide sequence: TGTGCCAGCAGTTGGGAGTCTGAGCCTTTCTTT. Residues: CASSWESEPFF. This chain links TRBV12-3 or TRBV12-4 with TRBJ1-1; D is ambiguous. This CDR3 has 11 amino acids. Deletions cut 4 bases from V and 12 bases from J, with 12 bases between.

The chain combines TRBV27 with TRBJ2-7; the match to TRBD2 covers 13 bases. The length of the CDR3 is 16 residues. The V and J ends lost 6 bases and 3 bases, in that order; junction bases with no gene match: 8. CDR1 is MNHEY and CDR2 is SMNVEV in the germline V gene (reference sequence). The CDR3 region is CASSPPGLAGVYEQYF. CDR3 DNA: TGTGCCAGCAGCCCACCCGGACTAGCGGGAGTCTACGAGCAGTACTTC.

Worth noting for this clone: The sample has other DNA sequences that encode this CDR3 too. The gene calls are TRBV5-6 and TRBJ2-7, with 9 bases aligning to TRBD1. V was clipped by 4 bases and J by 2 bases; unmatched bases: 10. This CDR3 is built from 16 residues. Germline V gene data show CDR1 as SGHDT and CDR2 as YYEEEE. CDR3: CASSPQTGTGTYEQYF. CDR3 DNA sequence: TGTGCCAGCAGCCCCCAGACCGGGACAGGGACCTACGAGCAGTACTTC.

CDR3 sequence: CASKTEDTQYF. The CDR3 nucleotides read TGTGCCAGCAAGACGGAAGATACGCAGTATTTT. The chain is built from TRBV28 and TRBJ2-3, with unresolved D. CDR1 MDHEN and CDR2 SYDVKM come from the germline V gene. The CDR3 loop spans 11 amino acids. Deletions cut 7 bases from V and 5 bases from J, with 7 bases between.